This T cell receptor (beta chain) stems from a study of patients and donors after allogeneic stem cell transplantation. V gave up 7 bases and J gave up 9 bases; unmatched junction bases: 6. This CDR3 is built from 11 residues. Germline V lookup: CDR1 SGHRS, CDR2 YFSETQ. Only a few counts were recorded for this clonotype. One entry per CDR3 protein, called by TCRdb with MiXCR from the RT-PCR reads. The repertoire includes about 110,000 distinct CDR3 sequences, 35% to 45% of them detected once, and around 27% sits in the top ten. This TCR was recovered from a human donor who was either an allogeneic HSCT recipient or a stem cell or donor lymphocyte infusion donor (not recorded which). It is not recorded whose cells these are; they may come from a transplant donor. The chain employs TRBV5-1 and TRBJ2-5; 7 bases line up with TRBD2. Sequences were obtained from blood, either unsorted or a sorted T cell fraction (not recorded which). CDR3 protein: CASGLRGAQYF. DNA of the CDR3: TGCGCCAGCGGCCTCCGGGGGGCCCAGTACTTC.